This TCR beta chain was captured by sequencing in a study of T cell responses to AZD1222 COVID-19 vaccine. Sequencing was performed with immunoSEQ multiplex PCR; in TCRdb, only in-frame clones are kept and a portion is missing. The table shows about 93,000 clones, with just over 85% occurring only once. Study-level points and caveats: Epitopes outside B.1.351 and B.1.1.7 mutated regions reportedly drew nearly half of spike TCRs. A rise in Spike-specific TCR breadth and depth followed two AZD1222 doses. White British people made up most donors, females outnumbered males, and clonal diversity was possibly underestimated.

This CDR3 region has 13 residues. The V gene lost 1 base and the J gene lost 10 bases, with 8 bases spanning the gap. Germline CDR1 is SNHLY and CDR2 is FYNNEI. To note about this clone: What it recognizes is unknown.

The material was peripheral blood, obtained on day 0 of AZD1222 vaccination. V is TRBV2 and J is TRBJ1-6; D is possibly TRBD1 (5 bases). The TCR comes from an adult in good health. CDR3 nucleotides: TGTGCCAGCAGTGAAGAAAGGGGCTCACCCCTCCACTTT. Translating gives CASSEERGSPLHF.